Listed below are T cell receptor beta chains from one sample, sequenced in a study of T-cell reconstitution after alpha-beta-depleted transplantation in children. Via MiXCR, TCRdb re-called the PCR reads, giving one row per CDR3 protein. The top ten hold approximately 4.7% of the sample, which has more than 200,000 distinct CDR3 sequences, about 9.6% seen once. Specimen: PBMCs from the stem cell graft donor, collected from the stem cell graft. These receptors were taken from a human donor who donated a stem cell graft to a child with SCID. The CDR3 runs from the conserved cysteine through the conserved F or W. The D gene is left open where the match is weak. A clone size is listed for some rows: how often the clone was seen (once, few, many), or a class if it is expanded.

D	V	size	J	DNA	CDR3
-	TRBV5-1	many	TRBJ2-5	TGCGCCAGCAATCCGGGGGTGGGAGAGACCCAGTACTTC	CASNPGVGETQYF
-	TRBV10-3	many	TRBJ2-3	TGTGCCATCAGTGAGTCGTGGACCCTGGAGAGCACAGATACGCAGTATTTT	CAISESWTLESTDTQYF
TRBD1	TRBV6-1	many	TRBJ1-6	TGTGCCAGCACCGGACAGGGGTATTACCGTCCCCTCCACTTT	CASTGQGYYRPLHF
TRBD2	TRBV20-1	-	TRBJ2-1	TGCAGTGCTAGGGGAGCGGGGGGGCTTCTTGAGCAGTTCTTC	CSARGAGGLLEQFF
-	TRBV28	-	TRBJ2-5	TGTGCCAGCAGTTCGTTTCGGCGACAAGAGACCCAGTACTTC	CASSSFRRQETQYF
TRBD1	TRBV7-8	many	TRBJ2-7	TGTGCCAGCAGCTTAATAGGGACAGCCTTGAGCTCCTACGAGCAGTACTTC	CASSLIGTALSSYEQYF
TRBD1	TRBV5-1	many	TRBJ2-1	TGCGCCAGCAGTGAGCAGGGGGCGTTTGAAGGCTACAATGAGCAGTTCTTC	CASSEQGAFEGYNEQFF
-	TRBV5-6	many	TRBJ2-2	TGTGCCAGCAGCTTGCATGTTGGGGAGCTGTTTTTT	CASSLHVGELFF
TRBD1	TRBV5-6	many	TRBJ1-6	TGTGCCAGCAGCCGGGACAGGGAGATCTACTCCTATAATTCACCCCTCCACTTT	CASSRDREIYSYNSPLHF
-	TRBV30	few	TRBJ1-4	TGTGCCTGGAAAAGGACAGCTTTAGAAAAACTGTTTTTT	CAWKRTALEKLFF
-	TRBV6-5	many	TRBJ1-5	TGTGCCAGCAGTTCGACGGTAAATCAGCCCCAGCATTTT	CASSSTVNQPQHF
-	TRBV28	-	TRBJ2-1	TGTGCCAGCGGCCTCTTTACTAACAATGAGCAGTTCTTC	CASGLFTNNEQFF
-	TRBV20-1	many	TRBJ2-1	TGCAGTGCTGACCGGGGGCGAACCTACAATGAGCAGTTCTTC	CSADRGRTYNEQFF
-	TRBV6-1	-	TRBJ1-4	TGTGCCAGCAGTCGGACAGCGAATGAAAAACTGTTTTTT	CASSRTANEKLFF
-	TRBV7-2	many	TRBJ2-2	TGTGCCAGCAGCCGATTCGGGGGGCGACGCACCGGGGAGCTGTTTTTT	CASSRFGGRRTGELFF
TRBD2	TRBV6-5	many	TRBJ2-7	TGTGCCAGCAGTTACTCCGGCCTAGGTAGCGGGGGGGTTTCCTACGAGCAGTACTTC	CASSYSGLGSGGVSYEQYF
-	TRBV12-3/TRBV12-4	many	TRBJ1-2	TGTGCCAGCCTGGCCGGGGGCCTGTCGGGTGGCTACACCTTC	CASLAGGLSGGYTF
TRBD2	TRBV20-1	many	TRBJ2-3	TGCAGTGCCCAGGTCGGTCAGTCGGCTAGCGGCATACCAGATACGCAGTATTTT	CSAQVGQSASGIPDTQYF
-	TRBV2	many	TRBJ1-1	TGTGCCAGCACCACAGGGCGGTACACTGAAGCTTTCTTT	CASTTGRYTEAFF
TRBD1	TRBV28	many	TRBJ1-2	TGTGCCAGCAGACACTCCCCCTCATTCGACAGGGACTATGGCTACACCTTC	CASRHSPSFDRDYGYTF
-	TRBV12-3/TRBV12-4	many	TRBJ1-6	TGTGCCAGCAGTGGGGACGGTAATTCACCCCTCCACTTT	CASSGDGNSPLHF
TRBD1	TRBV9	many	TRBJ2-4	TGTGCCAGCAGCGACGGAGGGGACAGGGGGTTCATCGCCAAAAACATTCAGTACTTC	CASSDGGDRGFIAKNIQYF
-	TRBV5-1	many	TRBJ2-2	TGCGCCAGCAGGACGGAGGGATACACCGGGGAGCTGTTTTTT	CASRTEGYTGELFF
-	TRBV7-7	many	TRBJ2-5	TGTGCCAGCAGCTTAGGATTTGGAGTACAAGAGACCCAGTACTTC	CASSLGFGVQETQYF
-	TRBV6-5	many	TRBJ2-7	TGTGCCAGCAGAAGGGACTCGATCTACGAGCAGTACTTC	CASRRDSIYEQYF
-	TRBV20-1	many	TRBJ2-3	TGCAGTGCTAGAGCGGCAGATACGCAGTATTTT	CSARAADTQYF
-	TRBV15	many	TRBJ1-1	TGTGCCACCGGTCACCCTGGTACTGAAGCTTTCTTT	CATGHPGTEAFF
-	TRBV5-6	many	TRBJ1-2	TGTGCCAGCAGCTTGAACAGGGTAATCTATGGCTACACCTTC	CASSLNRVIYGYTF
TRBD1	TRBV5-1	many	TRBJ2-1	TGCGCCAGCAGGCCACAGGGGAATGAGCAGTTCTTC	CASRPQGNEQFF
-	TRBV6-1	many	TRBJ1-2	TGTGCCAGCAGTGAACTCCATTCCTATGGCTACACCTTC	CASSELHSYGYTF
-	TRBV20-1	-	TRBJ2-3	TGCAGTGCTCAACACAGCGGGGACAAGGTGCAGTATTTT	CSAQHSGDKVQYF
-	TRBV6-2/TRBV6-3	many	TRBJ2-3	TGTGCCAGCAGTTCCACGGCGGGGCGCACAGATACGCAGTATTTT	CASSSTAGRTDTQYF
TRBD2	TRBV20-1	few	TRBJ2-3	TGCAGTGCTAGCACCACCCGGGCTAGCGGGGGGGTGGCAGATACGCAGTATTTT	CSASTTRASGGVADTQYF
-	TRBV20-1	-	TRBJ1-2	TGCAGTGCCCCGGGAGGGATCGGTAGTCGCTTAGATGGCTACACCTTC	CSAPGGIGSRLDGYTF
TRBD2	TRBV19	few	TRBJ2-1	TGTGCCAGTAGTCCCCGGAGGACTAGCGTCAACAATGAGCAGTTCTTC	CASSPRRTSVNNEQFF
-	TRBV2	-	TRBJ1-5	TGTGCCAGCAGTGTGGTTAACGGGAATCAGCCCCAGCATTTT	CASSVVNGNQPQHF
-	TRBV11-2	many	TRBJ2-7	TGTGCCAGCAGCTATCCGGGCCGAACCCTATACGAGCAGTACTTC	CASSYPGRTLYEQYF
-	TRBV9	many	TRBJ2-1	TGTGCCAGCAGCGTAGGTCGAGGTGGGAATGAGCAGTTCTTC	CASSVGRGGNEQFF
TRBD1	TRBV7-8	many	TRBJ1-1	TGTGCCAGCAGCCCCAACAGGGGTGAAGCTTTCTTT	CASSPNRGEAFF
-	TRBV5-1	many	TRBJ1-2	TGCGCCAGCAGCTTGTCCCAGGATCCCTATGGCTACACCTTC	CASSLSQDPYGYTF
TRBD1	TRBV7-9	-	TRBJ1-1	TGTGCCAGCAGCCGACAGGGGGAGGCAGCTTTCTTT	CASSRQGEAAFF
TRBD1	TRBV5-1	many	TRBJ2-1	TGCGCCAGCAGCCCCACCGGGACAGGGGAGATCAATGAGCAGTTCTTC	CASSPTGTGEINEQFF
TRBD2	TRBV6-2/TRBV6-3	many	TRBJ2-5	TGTGCCAGCAGTCCGGGACTAGCGGGGACCCAGTACTTC	CASSPGLAGTQYF